This T cell receptor beta chain came from a study of CD8+CD57+ T cells in acquired aplastic anemia. Study background: Across the sorted CD4+ and CD8+ cells, DNA amounts averaged approximately 3.1 ug.

V lost 4 bases to trimming and J lost 3 bases, with 14 bases between them. In germline, CDR1 is SGHDT, CDR2 YYEEEE. The CDR3 spans 14 residues. With regard to this clonotype: Its antigen is unknown.

Profiling that covered TCR beta VDJ and CDR3 relied on genomic DNA as its template. TCRdb used MiXCR to reprocess the reads, holding one entry per CDR3 protein. The sample records 150,000 to 200,000 distinct CDR3 sequences, 45% to 50% being singletons. Study results and caveats: Almost 30 sequences, all CD8+ CDR3, were shared between patients and controls.

This chain joins TRBV5-6 and TRBJ2-7, with D possibly being TRBD2 (5 bases). Input material: sorted CD4+, CD8+, or CD8+CD57+ T cells (not recorded which) from PBMCs. The TCR sequence derives from a human donor in good health. The CDR3 nucleotides read TGTGCCAGCAGCATTGGCGGGCACGGCTACGAGCAGTACTTC. It yields the protein CASSIGGHGYEQYF.